This T cell receptor beta chain was sequenced for a study of T-cell memory formation after mild COVID-19. This CDR3 has 13 residues. Trimming took off 5 bases at V and 11 bases at J, with 15 bases between the two ends. Germline V gives CDR1 MNHEY, CDR2 SMNVEV (reference sequence). TCRdb itself ran the 5' RACE reads through MiXCR, one entry per CDR3 protein. The sample contains tens of thousands of distinct CDR3 sequences, nearly 25% of which appear only once. The origin of this receptor is a man aged 18 to 29 who had mild COVID-19 (a few samples of this study predate the infection). Cell type and time point are not known. The chain uses TRBV27 and TRBJ1-4; D possibly corresponds to TRBD1 (6 bases). The sequenced material came from PBMCs or a T cell subset sorted from them (not recorded which). The CDR3 loop is CASSPWGADKLFF. CDR3 DNA sequence: TGTGCCAGCAGTCCATGGGGGGCAGACAAACTGTTTTTT.